This record concerns one TCR beta chain sequence. The antigen remains unidentified. The data stem from a study of T cell clones after liver transplantation. Turning to the study itself: A pre-transplant mixed lymphocyte reaction with TCRbeta sequencing defined graft-donor-reactive clones followed in post-transplant blood. Until 12-24 months post-transplant, subjects got standard immunosuppression and no induction.

The ends lost 0 bases at V and 7 bases at J; junction bases unmatched: 7. The germline V gene has CDR1 LGHNA and CDR2 YNFKEQ. The length of the CDR3 is 15 residues. Using immunoSEQ multiplex PCR, the repertoire was profiled, and TCRdb retains in-frame clones only, with some absent. The data show roughly 80,000 clones, with roughly 82% seen just once and 0.47% held by the top ten. Sorting of unstimulated PBMCs yielded separate CD3+CD4+ and CD3+CD8+ fractions. Study-wide results and caveats: In two subjects, few donor cells limited the measurable donor-reactive repertoire.

The V and J genes are TRBV4-2 and TRBJ1-2; 8 bases map to TRBD1. The material sequenced was CD4+ T cells from blood, taken 45 to 46 months after liver transplant. The receptor was isolated from a human patient who received a liver transplant. The graft donor may have given rise to some T cells. DNA for the CDR3: TGTGCCAGCAGCCAAGATCTCGCAGGGGGCTCTGGCTACACCTTC. Translation gives CASSQDLAGGSGYTF.